This paragraph covers one T cell receptor (beta chain) sequence. The target antigen is unknown. Every sequencing run gave over 190 million TCR-beta sequences, taken from 15-18 subjects. TCRdb reprocessed the 5' RACE reads with MiXCR, giving one entry per CDR3 protein. The sample has approximately 40,000 distinct CDR3 sequences; 3.8% are singletons. Per germline, CDR1 DFQATT and CDR2 SNEGSKA (reference sequence). V was clipped by 6 bases and J by 1 base; unmatched bases: 2. This CDR3 contains 12 residues. The sample comes from a study of neurological immune-mediated disorders. Study-level findings and limits: The study found the most TCR clonal expansion in HTLV-1-associated myelopathy and the least in multiple sclerosis, below healthy controls. There were no CDR3 amino acid sequences shared by expanded clones across subjects, a result suggesting private repertoires in all groups.

The chain couples TRBV20-1 to TRBJ2-7; 8 bases are a match to TRBD2. This clonotype was sampled from a man younger than 45 with multiple sclerosis. Input material: PBMCs. This CDR3 reads CSAGGGSYEQYF. The CDR3 nucleotides are TGCAGTGCCGGGGGGGGTTCCTACGAGCAGTACTTC.